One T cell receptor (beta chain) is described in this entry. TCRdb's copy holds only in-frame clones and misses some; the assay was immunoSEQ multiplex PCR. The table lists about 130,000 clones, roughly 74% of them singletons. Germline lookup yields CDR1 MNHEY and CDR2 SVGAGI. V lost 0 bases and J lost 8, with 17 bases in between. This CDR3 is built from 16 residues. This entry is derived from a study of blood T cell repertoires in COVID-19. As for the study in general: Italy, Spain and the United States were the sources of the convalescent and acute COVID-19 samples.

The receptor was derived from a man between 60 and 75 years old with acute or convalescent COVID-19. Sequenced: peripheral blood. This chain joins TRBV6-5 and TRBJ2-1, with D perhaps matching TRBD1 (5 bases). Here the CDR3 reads CASSYSSKGTGYEQFF. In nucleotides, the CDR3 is TGTGCCAGCAGTTACTCGAGTAAGGGCACAGGTTATGAGCAGTTCTTC.